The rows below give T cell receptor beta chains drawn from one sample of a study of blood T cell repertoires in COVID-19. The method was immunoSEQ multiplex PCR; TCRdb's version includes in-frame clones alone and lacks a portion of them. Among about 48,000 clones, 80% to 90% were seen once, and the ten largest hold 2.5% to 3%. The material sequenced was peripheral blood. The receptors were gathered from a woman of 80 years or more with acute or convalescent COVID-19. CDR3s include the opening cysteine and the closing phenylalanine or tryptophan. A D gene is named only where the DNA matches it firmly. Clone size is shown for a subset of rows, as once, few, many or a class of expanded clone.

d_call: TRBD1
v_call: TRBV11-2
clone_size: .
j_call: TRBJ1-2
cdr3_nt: TGTGCCAGCAGCCCAGGGACAGGGAGGATTAATGGCTACACCTTC
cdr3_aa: CASSPGTGRINGYTF

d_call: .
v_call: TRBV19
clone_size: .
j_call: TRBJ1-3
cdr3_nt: TGTGCCAGTACGGCGGTACTACTCTCTGGAAACACCATATATTTT
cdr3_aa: CASTAVLLSGNTIYF

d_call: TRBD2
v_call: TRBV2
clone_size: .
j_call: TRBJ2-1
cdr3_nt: TGTGCCAGCAGGTTGGCGGGGGGGCCGGGTGAGCAGTTCTTC
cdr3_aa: CASRLAGGPGEQFF

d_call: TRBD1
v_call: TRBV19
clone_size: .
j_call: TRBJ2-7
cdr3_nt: TGTGCCAGTTCGGGACAGGCCCCCTACGAGCAGTACTTC
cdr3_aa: CASSGQAPYEQYF

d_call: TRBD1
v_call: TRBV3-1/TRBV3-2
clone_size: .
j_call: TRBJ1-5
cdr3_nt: TGTGCCAGCAGCCAACCTAAGGGGGGACAGGGGCGAGATCAGCCCCAGCATTTT
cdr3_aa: CASSQPKGGQGRDQPQHF

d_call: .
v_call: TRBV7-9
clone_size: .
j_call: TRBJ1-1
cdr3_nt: TGTGCCAGCAGCCCTCAGGTGGCTGAAGCTTTCTTT
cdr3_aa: CASSPQVAEAFF

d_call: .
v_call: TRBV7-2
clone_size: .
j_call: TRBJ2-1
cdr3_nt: TGTGCCAGCAGCTCCCCGGCCCGGGCCTACAATGAGCAGTTCTTC
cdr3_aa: CASSSPARAYNEQFF

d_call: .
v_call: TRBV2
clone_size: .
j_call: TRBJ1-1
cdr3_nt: TGTGCCAGCAGTAACCAGGGGAACACTGAAGCTTTCTTT
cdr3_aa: CASSNQGNTEAFF

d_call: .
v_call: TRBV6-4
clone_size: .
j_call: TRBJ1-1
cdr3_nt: TGTGCCAGCAGTGAACAGACGAACACTGAAGCTTTCTTT
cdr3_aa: CASSEQTNTEAFF

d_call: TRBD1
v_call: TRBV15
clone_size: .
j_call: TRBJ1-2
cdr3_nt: TGTGCCACCAGCGTGGACAGGGGAGCGGGTGGCTACACCTTC
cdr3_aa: CATSVDRGAGGYTF

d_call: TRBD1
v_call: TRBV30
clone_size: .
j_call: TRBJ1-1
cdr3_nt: TGTGCCTGGAGTGCGGGACAGAGGAACACTGAAGCTTTCTTT
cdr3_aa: CAWSAGQRNTEAFF

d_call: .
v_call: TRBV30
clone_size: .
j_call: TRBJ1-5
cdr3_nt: TGTGCCTGGAGTTTCCAGGGGAACAATCAGCCCCAGCATTTT
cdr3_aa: CAWSFQGNNQPQHF

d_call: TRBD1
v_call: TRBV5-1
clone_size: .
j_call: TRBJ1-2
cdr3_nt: TGCGCCAGCAGCCAGGACAGGGGGCGCGACTATGGCTACACCTTC
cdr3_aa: CASSQDRGRDYGYTF

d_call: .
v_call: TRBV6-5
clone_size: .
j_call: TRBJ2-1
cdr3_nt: TGTGCCAGCTCGGGGGGCGCCGGGTCCTACAATGAGCAGTTCTTC
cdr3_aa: CASSGGAGSYNEQFF

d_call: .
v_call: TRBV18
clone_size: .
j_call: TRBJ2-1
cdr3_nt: TGTGCCAGCTCACCACTAAATTCCCCCTACAATGAGCAGTTCTTC
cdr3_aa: CASSPLNSPYNEQFF

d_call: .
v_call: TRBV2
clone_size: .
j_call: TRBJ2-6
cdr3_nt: TGTGCCAGCAGTGACCAGGGCTCTGGGGCCAACGTCCTGACTTTC
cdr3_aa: CASSDQGSGANVLTF

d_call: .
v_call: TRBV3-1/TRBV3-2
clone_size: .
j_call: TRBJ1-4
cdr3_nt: TGTGCCAGCAGCCAAGGGGGCGCGGGAGAAAAACTGTTTTTT
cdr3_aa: CASSQGGAGEKLFF

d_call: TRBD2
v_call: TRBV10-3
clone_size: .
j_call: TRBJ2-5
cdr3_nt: TGTGCCACCTTACCGGGACTAGCCTTCCAAGAGACCCAGTACTTC
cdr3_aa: CATLPGLAFQETQYF

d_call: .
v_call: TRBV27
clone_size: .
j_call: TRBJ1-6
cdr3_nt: TGTGCCAGCGGAACGAGGGCCGGTTCCTATAATTCACCCCTCCACTTT
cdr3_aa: CASGTRAGSYNSPLHF

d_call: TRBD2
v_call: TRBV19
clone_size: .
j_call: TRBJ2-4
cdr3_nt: TGTGCCAGTAGTATAACGGGAGGGGGAGCCAAAAACATTCAGTACTTC
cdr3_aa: CASSITGGGAKNIQYF

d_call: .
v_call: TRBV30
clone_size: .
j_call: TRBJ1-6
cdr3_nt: TGTGCCTGGAGTGTACAGGGTTCCAATTCACCCCTCCACTTT
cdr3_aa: CAWSVQGSNSPLHF

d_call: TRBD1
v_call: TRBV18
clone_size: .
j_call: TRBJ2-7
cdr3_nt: TGTGCCAGCTCACCACCGATGGGACAGAACTACGAGCAGTACTTC
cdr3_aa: CASSPPMGQNYEQYF

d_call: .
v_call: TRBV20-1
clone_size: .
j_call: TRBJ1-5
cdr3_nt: TGCAGTGCTAGGGACATTCAGCCCCAGCATTTT
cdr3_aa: CSARDIQPQHF

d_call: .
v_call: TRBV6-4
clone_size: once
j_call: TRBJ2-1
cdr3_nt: TGTGCCAGCAGTGCCGGCAGGATCGGTGAGCAGTTCTTC
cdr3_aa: CASSAGRIGEQFF

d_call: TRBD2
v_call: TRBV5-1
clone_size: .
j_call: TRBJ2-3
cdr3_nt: TGCGCCAGCAGCTTAAGACCCGGGGGGGGGAGCACAGATACGCAGTATTTT
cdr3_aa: CASSLRPGGGSTDTQYF

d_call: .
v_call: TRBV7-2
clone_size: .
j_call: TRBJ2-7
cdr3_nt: TGTGCCAGCAGCTTAGCACAGGTGGCTACCTACGAGCAGTACTTC
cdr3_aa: CASSLAQVATYEQYF

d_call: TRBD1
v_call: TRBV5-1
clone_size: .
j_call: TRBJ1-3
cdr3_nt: TGCGCCAGCAGCTCGACAGGGTTTGGAAACACCATATATTTT
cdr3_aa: CASSSTGFGNTIYF

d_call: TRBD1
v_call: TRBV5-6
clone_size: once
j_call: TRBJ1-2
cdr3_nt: TGTGCCAGCAGCCCAGGGACAGGCTTCAACTATGGCTACACCTTC
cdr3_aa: CASSPGTGFNYGYTF

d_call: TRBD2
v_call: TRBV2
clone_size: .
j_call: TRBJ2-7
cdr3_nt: TGTGCCAGCAGTGATTCTAGCGGACCCTACGAGCAGTACTTC
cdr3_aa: CASSDSSGPYEQYF